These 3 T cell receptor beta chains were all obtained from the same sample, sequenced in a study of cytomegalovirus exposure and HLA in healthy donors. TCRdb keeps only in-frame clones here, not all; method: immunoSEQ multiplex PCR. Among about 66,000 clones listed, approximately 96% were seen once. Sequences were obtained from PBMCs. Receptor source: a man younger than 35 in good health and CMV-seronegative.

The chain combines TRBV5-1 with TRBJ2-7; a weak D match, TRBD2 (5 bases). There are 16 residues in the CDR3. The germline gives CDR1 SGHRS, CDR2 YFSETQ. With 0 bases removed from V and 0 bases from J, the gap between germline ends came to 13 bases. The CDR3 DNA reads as TGCGCCAGCAGCTTGGACGTCGGGATGGGCTCCTACGAGCAGTACTTC. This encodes CASSLDVGMGSYEQYF.

This CDR3 is CASSLVWGEQGARTEAFF. The CDR3 DNA is TGCGCCAGCAGCTTGGTATGGGGGGAGCAGGGGGCGCGTACTGAAGCTTTCTTT. The chain joins TRBV5-1 to TRBJ1-1; 8 positions match TRBD1. Per germline, CDR1 SGHRS and CDR2 YFSETQ. CDR3 length: 18 residues. J gave up 5 bases and V 0 bases, and 15 bases lay outside the gene matches.

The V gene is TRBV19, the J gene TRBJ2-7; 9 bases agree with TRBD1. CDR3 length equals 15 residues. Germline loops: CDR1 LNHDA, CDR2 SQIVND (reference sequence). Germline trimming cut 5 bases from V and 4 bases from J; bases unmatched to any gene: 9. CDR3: CASSWDRVGVYEQYF. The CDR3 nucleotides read TGTGCCAGTAGTTGGGACAGGGTCGGTGTTTACGAGCAGTACTTC.